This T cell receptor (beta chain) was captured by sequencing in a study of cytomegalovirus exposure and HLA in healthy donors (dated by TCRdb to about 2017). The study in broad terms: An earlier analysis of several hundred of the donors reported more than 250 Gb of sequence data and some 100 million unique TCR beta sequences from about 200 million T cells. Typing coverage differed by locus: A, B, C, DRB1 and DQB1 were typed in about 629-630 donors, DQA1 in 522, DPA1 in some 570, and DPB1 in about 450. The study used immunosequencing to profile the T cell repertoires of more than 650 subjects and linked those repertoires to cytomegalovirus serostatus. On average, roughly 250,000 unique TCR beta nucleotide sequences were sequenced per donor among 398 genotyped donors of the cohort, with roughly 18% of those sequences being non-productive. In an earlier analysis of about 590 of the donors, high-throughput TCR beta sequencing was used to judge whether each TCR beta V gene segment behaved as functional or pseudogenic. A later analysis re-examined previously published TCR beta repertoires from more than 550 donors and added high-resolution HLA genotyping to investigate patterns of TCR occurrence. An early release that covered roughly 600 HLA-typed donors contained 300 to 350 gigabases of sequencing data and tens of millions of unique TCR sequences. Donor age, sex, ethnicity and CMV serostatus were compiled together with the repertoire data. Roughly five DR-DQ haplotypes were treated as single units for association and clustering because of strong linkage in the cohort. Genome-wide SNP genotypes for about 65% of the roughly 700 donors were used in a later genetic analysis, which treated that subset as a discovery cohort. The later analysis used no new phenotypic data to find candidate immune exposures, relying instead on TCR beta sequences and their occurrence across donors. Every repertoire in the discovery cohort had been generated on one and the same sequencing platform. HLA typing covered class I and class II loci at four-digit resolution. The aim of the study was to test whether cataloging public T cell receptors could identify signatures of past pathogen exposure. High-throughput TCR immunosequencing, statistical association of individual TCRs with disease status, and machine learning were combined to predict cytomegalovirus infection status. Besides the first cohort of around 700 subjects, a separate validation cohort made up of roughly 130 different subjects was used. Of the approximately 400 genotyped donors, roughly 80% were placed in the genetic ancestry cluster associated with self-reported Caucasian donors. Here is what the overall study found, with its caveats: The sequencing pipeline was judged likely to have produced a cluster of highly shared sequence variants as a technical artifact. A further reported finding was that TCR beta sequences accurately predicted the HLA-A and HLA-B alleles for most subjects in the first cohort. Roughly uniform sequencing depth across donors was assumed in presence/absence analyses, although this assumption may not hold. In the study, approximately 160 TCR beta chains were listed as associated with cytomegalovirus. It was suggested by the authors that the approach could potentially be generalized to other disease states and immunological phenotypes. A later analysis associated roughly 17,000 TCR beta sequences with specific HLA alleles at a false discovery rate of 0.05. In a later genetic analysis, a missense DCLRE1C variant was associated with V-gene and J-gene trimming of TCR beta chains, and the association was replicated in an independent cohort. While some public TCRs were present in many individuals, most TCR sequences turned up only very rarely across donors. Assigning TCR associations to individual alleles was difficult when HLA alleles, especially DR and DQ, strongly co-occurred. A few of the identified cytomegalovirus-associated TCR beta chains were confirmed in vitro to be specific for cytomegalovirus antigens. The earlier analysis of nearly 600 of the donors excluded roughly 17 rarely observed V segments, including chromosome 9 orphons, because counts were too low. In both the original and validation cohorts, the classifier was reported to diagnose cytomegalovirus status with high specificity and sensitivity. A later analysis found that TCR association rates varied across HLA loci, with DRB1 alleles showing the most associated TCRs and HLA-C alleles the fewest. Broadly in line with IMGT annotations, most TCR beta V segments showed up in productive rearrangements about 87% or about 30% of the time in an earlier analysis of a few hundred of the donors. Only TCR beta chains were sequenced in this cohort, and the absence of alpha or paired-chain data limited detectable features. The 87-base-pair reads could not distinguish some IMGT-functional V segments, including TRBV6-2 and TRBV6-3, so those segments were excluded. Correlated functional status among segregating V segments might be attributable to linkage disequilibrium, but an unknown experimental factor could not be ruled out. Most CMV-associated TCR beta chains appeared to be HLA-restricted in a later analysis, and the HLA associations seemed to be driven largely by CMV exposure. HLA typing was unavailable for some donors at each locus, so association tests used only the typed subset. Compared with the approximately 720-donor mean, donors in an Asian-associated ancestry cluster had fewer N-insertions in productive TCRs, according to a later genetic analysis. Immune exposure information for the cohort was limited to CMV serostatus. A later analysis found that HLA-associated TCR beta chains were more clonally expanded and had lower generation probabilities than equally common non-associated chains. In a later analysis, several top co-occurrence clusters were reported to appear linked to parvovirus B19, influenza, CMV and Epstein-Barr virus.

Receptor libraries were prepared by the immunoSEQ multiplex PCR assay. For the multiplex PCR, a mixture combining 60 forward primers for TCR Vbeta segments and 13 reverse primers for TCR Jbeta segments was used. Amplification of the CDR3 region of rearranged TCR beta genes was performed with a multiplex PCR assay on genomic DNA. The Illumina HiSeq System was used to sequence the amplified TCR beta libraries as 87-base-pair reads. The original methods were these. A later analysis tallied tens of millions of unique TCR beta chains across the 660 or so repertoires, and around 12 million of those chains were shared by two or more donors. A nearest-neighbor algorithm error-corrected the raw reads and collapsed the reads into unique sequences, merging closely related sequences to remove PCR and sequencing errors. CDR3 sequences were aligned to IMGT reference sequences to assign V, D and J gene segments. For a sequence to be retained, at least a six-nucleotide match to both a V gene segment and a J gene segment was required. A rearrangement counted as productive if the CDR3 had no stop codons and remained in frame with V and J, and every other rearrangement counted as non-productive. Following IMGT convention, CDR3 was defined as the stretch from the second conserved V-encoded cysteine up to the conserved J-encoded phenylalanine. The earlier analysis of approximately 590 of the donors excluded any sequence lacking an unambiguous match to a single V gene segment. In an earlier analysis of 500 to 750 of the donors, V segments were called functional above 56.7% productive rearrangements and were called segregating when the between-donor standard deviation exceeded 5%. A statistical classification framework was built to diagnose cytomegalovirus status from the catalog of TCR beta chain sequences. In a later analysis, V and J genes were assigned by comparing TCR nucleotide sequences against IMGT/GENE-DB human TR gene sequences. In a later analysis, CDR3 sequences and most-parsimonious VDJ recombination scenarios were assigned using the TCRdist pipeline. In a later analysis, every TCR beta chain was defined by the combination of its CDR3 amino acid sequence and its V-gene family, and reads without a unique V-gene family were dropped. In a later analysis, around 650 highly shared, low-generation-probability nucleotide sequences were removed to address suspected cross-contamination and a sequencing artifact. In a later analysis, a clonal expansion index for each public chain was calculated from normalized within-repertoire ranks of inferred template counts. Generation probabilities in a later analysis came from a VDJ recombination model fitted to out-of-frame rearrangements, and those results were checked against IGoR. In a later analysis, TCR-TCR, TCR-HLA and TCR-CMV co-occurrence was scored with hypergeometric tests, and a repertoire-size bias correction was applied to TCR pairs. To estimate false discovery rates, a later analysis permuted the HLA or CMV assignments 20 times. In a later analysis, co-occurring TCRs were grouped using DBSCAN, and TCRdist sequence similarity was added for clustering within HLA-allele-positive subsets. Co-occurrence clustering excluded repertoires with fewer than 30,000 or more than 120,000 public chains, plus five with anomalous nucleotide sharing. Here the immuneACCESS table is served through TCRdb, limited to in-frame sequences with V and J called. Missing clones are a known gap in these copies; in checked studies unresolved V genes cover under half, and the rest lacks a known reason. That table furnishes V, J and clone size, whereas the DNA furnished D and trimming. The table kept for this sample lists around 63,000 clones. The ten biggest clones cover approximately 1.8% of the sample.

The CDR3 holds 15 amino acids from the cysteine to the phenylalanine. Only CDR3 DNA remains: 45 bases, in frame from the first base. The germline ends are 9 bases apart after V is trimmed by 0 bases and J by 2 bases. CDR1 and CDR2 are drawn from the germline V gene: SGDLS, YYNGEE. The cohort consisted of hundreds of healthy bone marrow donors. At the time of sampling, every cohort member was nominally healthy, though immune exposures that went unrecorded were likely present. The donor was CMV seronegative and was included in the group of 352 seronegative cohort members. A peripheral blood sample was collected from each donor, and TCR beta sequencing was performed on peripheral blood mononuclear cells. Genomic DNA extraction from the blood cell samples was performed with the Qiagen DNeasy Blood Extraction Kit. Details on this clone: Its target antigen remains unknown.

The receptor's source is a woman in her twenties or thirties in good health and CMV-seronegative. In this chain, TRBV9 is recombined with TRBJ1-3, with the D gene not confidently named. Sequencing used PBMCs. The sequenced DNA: TGTGCCAGCAGCGTAGGTTCAGTAACTGGAAACACCATATATTTT. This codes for CASSVGSVTGNTIYF.